A single T cell receptor (beta chain) is shown here with its context. Some clones are missing from TCRdb's copy, which holds only in-frame ones; the method was immunoSEQ multiplex PCR. The table lists 390,000 or so clones, approximately 87% of them singletons. Germline CDR1 is MDHEN and CDR2 is SYDVKM. V was pared by 6 bases and J by 3 bases, with 15 bases between. The CDR3 sequence is 15 residues long. The entry originates in a study of blood T cell repertoires in COVID-19. At the level of the study: From the United States, Italy and Spain came samples of acute and convalescent COVID-19.

The source material was peripheral blood. The clonotype comes from a woman in her 30s with COVID-19, enrolled during active disease. The chain carries TRBV28 and TRBJ1-5; D may be TRBD1 (6 bases). The CDR3 DNA reads TGTGCCAGCAGGGGTGGGACAATCCTCAATCAGCCCCAGCATTTT. It specifies CASRGGTILNQPQHF.